The clone carrying this TCR beta chain was recorded a few times. Its target is not known. These data come from a study of T-cell memory formation after mild COVID-19. In TCRdb, the 5' RACE reads were re-called with MiXCR into one record per CDR3 protein. This table has some 290,000 distinct CDR3 sequences, about 16% appearing once. Study results and caveats: Most CD4+ clones that shrank were in CM and EM, while CD8+ ones turned up in EMRA.

The V gene's germline CDR1 is SNHLY and CDR2 FYNNEI. The CDR3 is 14 amino acids. The ends were cut back, 3 bases at V and 4 bases at J, with 9 bases in the middle. Material for sequencing was PBMCs or a T cell subset sorted from them (not recorded which). This receptor was taken from a man younger than 30 who had mild COVID-19 (a few samples of this study predate the infection). Cell type and time point are not known. The chain links TRBV2 to TRBJ2-2, with D perhaps TRBD1 (5 bases). The CDR3 reads CASSDTTATGELFF. CDR3 sequence (DNA): TGTGCCAGCAGTGACACGACAGCCACCGGGGAGCTGTTTTTT.